This is a list of T cell receptor beta chains from one sample in a study of spatial heterogeneity in lung cancer. TCRdb independently ran MiXCR on the 5' RACE reads; one entry per CDR3 protein. The repertoire includes approximately 40,000 distinct CDR3 sequences, roughly 15% of them detected once, and about 60% sits in the top ten. Sequenced here: PBMCs, sampled at surgery. Every receptor here comes from a male donor with early-stage non-small cell lung cancer. The CDR3 runs from the conserved cysteine through the conserved F or W. The D gene is left open where the match is weak. Expanded clones are given a class, and other clones once, few, many or no size at all.

J: TRBJ1-1; V: TRBV27; D: TRBD1; size: -; DNA: TGTGCCAGCAGTTTCTTATCTTCCGGGACAGGGGGCCTTAAAGCTTTCTTT; CDR3: CASSFLSSGTGGLKAFF
J: TRBJ2-2; V: TRBV14; D: -; size: few; DNA: TGTGCCAGCAGCCAACGAAACACCGGGGAGCTGTTTTTT; CDR3: CASSQRNTGELFF
J: TRBJ2-1; V: TRBV5-1; D: -; size: -; DNA: TGCGCCAGCAGCCGGGACGGAGAGCAGTTCTTC; CDR3: CASSRDGEQFF
J: TRBJ2-2; V: TRBV6-1; D: -; size: few; DNA: TGTGCCAGCAGTGAAGCGTGGGGCTCGAACACCGGGGAGCTGTTTTTT; CDR3: CASSEAWGSNTGELFF
J: TRBJ2-1; V: TRBV29-1; D: TRBD2; size: many; DNA: TGCAGCGTGACTAGCGGGGGTTACAATGAGCAGTTCTTC; CDR3: CSVTSGGYNEQFF
J: TRBJ2-5; V: TRBV7-7; D: TRBD1; size: few; DNA: TGTGCTAGCAGCTTGGGCCCACAGGGGATTCAAGAGACCCAGTACTTC; CDR3: CASSLGPQGIQETQYF
J: TRBJ2-1; V: TRBV11-2; D: -; size: many; DNA: TGTGCCAGCAGCCCAGGACACATCAGGGAGCAGTTCTTC; CDR3: CASSPGHIREQFF
J: TRBJ1-1; V: TRBV2; D: TRBD1; size: -; DNA: TGTGCCAGCAGTGATGACAGGGAGGTCGCTTTCTTT; CDR3: CASSDDREVAFF
J: TRBJ2-2; V: TRBV5-1; D: TRBD1; size: -; DNA: TGCGCCAGCAGCCCAGGGGGCACGAACACCGGGGAGCTGTTTTTT; CDR3: CASSPGGTNTGELFF
J: TRBJ2-3; V: TRBV5-4; D: -; size: -; DNA: TGTGCCAGCAGCTCTGAAGGGACCTCCAATACGCAGTATTTT; CDR3: CASSSEGTSNTQYF
J: TRBJ2-5; V: TRBV28; D: -; size: many; DNA: TGTGCCAGCAGTTTCTTAGAGACCCAGTACTTC; CDR3: CASSFLETQYF
J: TRBJ2-6; V: TRBV5-1; D: -; size: -; DNA: TGCGCCAGCTCTCAACAGGGAGGTGGGGCCAACGTCCTGACTTTC; CDR3: CASSQQGGGANVLTF
J: TRBJ2-1; V: TRBV6-2/TRBV6-3; D: TRBD2; size: many; DNA: TGTGCCAGCAGTTACTCGGGTTCGACTAGCGGGAGGCAGAATGAGCAGTTCTTC; CDR3: CASSYSGSTSGRQNEQFF
J: TRBJ2-7; V: TRBV6-5; D: TRBD1; size: few; DNA: TGTGCCAGCAGTTACACGACAGGGGGCTACGAGCAGTACTTC; CDR3: CASSYTTGGYEQYF
J: TRBJ2-1; V: TRBV12-3/TRBV12-4; D: TRBD2; size: few; DNA: TGTGCCAGCAGTTTTCCTCCCGGACTAGCGGAGCAGTTCTTC; CDR3: CASSFPPGLAEQFF
J: TRBJ2-5; V: TRBV11-2; D: -; size: few; DNA: TGTGCCAGCAGCTTCCGGGGGAGGGGGCAAGAGACCCAGTACTTC; CDR3: CASSFRGRGQETQYF
J: TRBJ1-5; V: TRBV3-1; D: -; size: -; DNA: TGTGCCAGCAGCCAAGCAGGGGAGCACAGCAATCAGCCCCAGCATTTT; CDR3: CASSQAGEHSNQPQHF
J: TRBJ2-5; V: TRBV9; D: -; size: few; DNA: TGTGCCAGCAGCGCCGGTAACGTCCAAGAGACCCAGTACTTC; CDR3: CASSAGNVQETQYF
J: TRBJ2-5; V: TRBV28; D: TRBD1; size: many; DNA: TGTGCCAGCAGTTTCAGACAGGGGCAAGAGACCCAGTACTTC; CDR3: CASSFRQGQETQYF
J: TRBJ2-1; V: TRBV20-1; D: TRBD2; size: -; DNA: TGCAGTGCTAGAGACGAACTAGCGTACTACAATGAGCAGTTCTTC; CDR3: CSARDELAYYNEQFF
J: TRBJ2-3; V: TRBV2; D: -; size: once; DNA: TGTGCCAGCAGTCCCCAGCGTGTCGACACAGATACGCAGTATTTT; CDR3: CASSPQRVDTDTQYF
J: TRBJ2-3; V: TRBV11-2; D: TRBD2; size: few; DNA: TGTGCCAGCAGCTTCTTTAGACTAGCGGGGGGCCGAGATACGCAGTATTTT; CDR3: CASSFFRLAGGRDTQYF
J: TRBJ2-7; V: TRBV5-1; D: TRBD1; size: few; DNA: TGCGCCAGCAGCTTGTCTGGGACAGGGTCGGGCGAGCAGTACTTC; CDR3: CASSLSGTGSGEQYF
J: TRBJ1-1; V: TRBV5-1; D: -; size: many; DNA: TGCGCCAGCAGCTTCGGGACCCTGAACACTGAAGCTTTCTTT; CDR3: CASSFGTLNTEAFF
J: TRBJ2-3; V: TRBV12-3/TRBV12-4; D: -; size: -; DNA: TGTGCCAGCAGTTTATACGTAGATACGCAGTATTTT; CDR3: CASSLYVDTQYF
J: TRBJ2-7; V: TRBV7-9; D: -; size: few; DNA: TGTGCCAGCAGCTTAGCCCGGGACGAGCAGTACTTC; CDR3: CASSLARDEQYF
J: TRBJ2-7; V: TRBV29-1; D: -; size: few; DNA: TGCAGCGTTGTGACAGACTACGAGCAGTACTTC; CDR3: CSVVTDYEQYF
J: TRBJ2-7; V: TRBV28; D: TRBD1; size: many; DNA: TGTGCCAGCAGTTCCAGGACAGGGACCTCCTACGAGCAGTACTTC; CDR3: CASSSRTGTSYEQYF
J: TRBJ2-5; V: TRBV4-1; D: TRBD2; size: many; DNA: TGCGCCAGCAGCCAATCGTTCGCGGGGGGCATGGGAGAGACCCAGTACTTC; CDR3: CASSQSFAGGMGETQYF
J: TRBJ2-5; V: TRBV12-3/TRBV12-4; D: -; size: many; DNA: TGTGCCAGCAGTTACACCGGGTCTCCTCTGGAGACCCAGTACTTC; CDR3: CASSYTGSPLETQYF
J: TRBJ2-5; V: TRBV7-9; D: TRBD1; size: -; DNA: TGTGCCAGCAGCCTAGGGACAGGCCGTAGAGAGACCCAGTACTTC; CDR3: CASSLGTGRRETQYF
J: TRBJ2-3; V: TRBV3-1; D: TRBD2; size: -; DNA: TGTGCCAGCAGCCAAGAGAGACTAGCGGCGGCGCAGTATTTT; CDR3: CASSQERLAAAQYF
J: TRBJ1-1; V: TRBV12-3/TRBV12-4; D: -; size: -; DNA: TGTGCCAGCAGTTCAAGATCCACTGAAGCTTTCTTT; CDR3: CASSSRSTEAFF
J: TRBJ1-5; V: TRBV4-1; D: -; size: -; DNA: TGCGCCAGCAGCCAAGATTTTACAGGGCGTCATCAGCCCCAGCATTTT; CDR3: CASSQDFTGRHQPQHF
J: TRBJ2-7; V: TRBV5-1; D: -; size: -; DNA: TGCGCCAGCAGCTTGTCGGCCAGCTCCTACGAGCAGTACTTC; CDR3: CASSLSASSYEQYF
J: TRBJ1-1; V: TRBV20-1; D: -; size: few; DNA: TGCAGTGCTAGTTATAGGGCGAACACTGAAGCTTTCTTT; CDR3: CSASYRANTEAFF
J: TRBJ1-5; V: TRBV6-1; D: -; size: many; DNA: TGTGCCAGCAAGGCCGGGGAAAGCAATCAGCCCCAGCATTTT; CDR3: CASKAGESNQPQHF
J: TRBJ2-7; V: TRBV7-2; D: TRBD2; size: few; DNA: TGTGCCAGCAGCTATATAGCGGGGGGGCGATACGAGCAGAACTTC; CDR3: CASSYIAGGRYEQNF
J: TRBJ2-5; V: TRBV6-5; D: TRBD2; size: -; DNA: TGTGCCAGCACCCTAGCGGGGGCAGAGACCCAGTACTTC; CDR3: CASTLAGAETQYF
J: TRBJ2-1; V: TRBV9; D: -; size: few; DNA: TGTGCCAGCAGCGCTTCTGGGAGTTACAATGAGCAGTTCTTC; CDR3: CASSASGSYNEQFF
J: TRBJ1-3; V: TRBV5-1; D: -; size: -; DNA: TGCGCCAGCAGTACCCCGGAAGGAAACACCATATATTTT; CDR3: CASSTPEGNTIYF
J: TRBJ2-1; V: TRBV10-3; D: TRBD1; size: few; DNA: TGTGCCATCAACCGGGACAGGGGAAGGGATGAGCAGTTCTTC; CDR3: CAINRDRGRDEQFF
J: TRBJ1-6; V: TRBV6-5; D: TRBD1; size: -; DNA: TGTGCCAGCAGTTGGGACAGAAGGCGGTATTCACCCCTCCACTTT; CDR3: CASSWDRRRYSPLHF
J: TRBJ1-1; V: TRBV5-1; D: -; size: -; DNA: TGCGCCAGCAGCAGAGACGGGACACAGAACACTGAAGCTTTCTTT; CDR3: CASSRDGTQNTEAFF
J: TRBJ1-5; V: TRBV25-1; D: -; size: many; DNA: TGTGCCAGCAGTGAATATCAACCCGCCCAAAGATATAGCAATCAGCCCCAGCATTTT; CDR3: CASSEYQPAQRYSNQPQHF
J: TRBJ2-7; V: TRBV27; D: -; size: many; DNA: TGTGCCAGCACCGGTAGCACGGGATCTCAAGAGCAGTACTTC; CDR3: CASTGSTGSQEQYF